This paragraph covers one T cell receptor (beta chain) sequence. The sample comes from a study of shared clonotypes between healthy human individuals. V gave up 3 bases and J gave up 2 bases; unmatched junction bases: 5. CDR3 size: 15 residues. CDR1 is SGHVS and CDR2 is FNYEAQ in the germline V gene. Deep was the level used in running the assay. Profiled with immunoSEQ multiplex PCR; TCRdb holds only in-frame clones, not every one. Among approximately 530,000 clones listed, about 96% were seen once. This sequence originates from a woman in her twenties or thirties in good health. The rearrangement uses TRBV7-6 and TRBJ2-7, with 9 bases fitting TRBD1. Sequenced material: naive CD4+ T cells sorted from blood. Subset described: CD45RA+ positively selected. CDR3 DNA sequence: TGTGCCAGCAGCTTGTCTTGGACAGGGGCCTACGAGCAGTACTTC. It codes for CASSLSWTGAYEQYF.